The T cell receptor (beta chain) described here comes from a study of blood T cells in healthy people across ages. General study findings and limits: Among long-lived donors, naive CD4+ cells were more numerous and diversity higher than in aged donors.

The junction had 6 bases not matched to a gene; V was cut back by 1 base and J by 4 bases. The germline gives CDR1 DFQATT, CDR2 SNEGSKA (reference sequence). The CDR3 sequence is 15 residues long. This clonotype showed up many times. What it binds is unknown. Each sample had at least 7 million PBMCs isolated. The extraction recovered at least 6 micrograms of total RNA per sample. Together with a sample-barcoded 5' primer, a J-beta primer mix was included in a second PCR lasting roughly 6 to 12 cycles. One entry per CDR3 protein results from TCRdb running MiXCR on the 5' RACE reads. The sample lists hundreds of thousands of distinct CDR3 sequences, 35% to 50% occurring once.

This clonotype was sampled from a man of 80 years or more in good health. What was sequenced was blood. This chain links TRBV20-1 with TRBJ1-4, with 7 bases matching TRBD1. In DNA, the CDR3 is TGCAGTGCTAGAGTGCAGGGGGGAAGTAATGAAAAACTGTTTTTT. It encodes CSARVQGGSNEKLFF.